The rows below give T cell receptor beta chains drawn from one sample of a study of a mutant IDH1 vaccine in newly diagnosed glioma. The assay was immunoSEQ multiplex PCR, and TCRdb's table has in-frame clones only and misses some. Of around 24,000 clones in the sample, 85% to 95% were seen once. The material sequenced was PBMCs, taken from a glioma patient treated with radiotherapy, temozolomide or both. The receptor source for this set is a man aged 40-55 years with glioma. Both conserved end residues are part of each CDR3. The order of the fields is V gene, CDR3 length, D gene, J gene, clone size, CDR3 DNA, CDR3 protein. A D gene is named only where the DNA matches it firmly. A row's size may be missing; if present it is once, few, many or a size class.

V: TRBV6-6; length: 12; D: NA; J: TRBJ1-2; size: NA; DNA: TGTGCCAGCAGTTCCGACAGGTTCGGCTACACCTTC; CDR3: CASSSDRFGYTF
V: TRBV6-1; length: 14; D: NA; J: TRBJ1-2; size: NA; DNA: TGTGCCAGCAGTGAAGCGAGGGGAAACTATGGCTACACCTTC; CDR3: CASSEARGNYGYTF
V: TRBV4-3; length: 16; D: TRBD2; J: TRBJ2-7; size: NA; DNA: TGCGCCAGCAGCCAAGGATACGCTAGCGGGGCCTACGAGCAGTACTTC; CDR3: CASSQGYASGAYEQYF
V: TRBV23-1; length: 18; D: TRBD1; J: TRBJ1-1; size: NA; DNA: TGCGCCAGCAGTCAATTGGACGGGGACACAGGGGCTAGAAGTGAAGCTTTCTTT; CDR3: CASSQLDGDTGARSEAFF
V: TRBV6-6; length: 14; D: TRBD1; J: TRBJ2-7; size: NA; DNA: TGTGCCAGCAGTCCTGCGGGACAGGGGTTCGAGCAGTACTTC; CDR3: CASSPAGQGFEQYF
V: TRBV5-1; length: 14; D: TRBD1; J: TRBJ1-1; size: NA; DNA: TGCGCCAGCAGCCTTAACAGGGGTAGTGATGAAGCTTTCTTT; CDR3: CASSLNRGSDEAFF
V: TRBV9; length: 15; D: NA; J: TRBJ2-5; size: NA; DNA: TGTGCCAGCAGCGGGAAGCCATCCCCAGGAGAGACCCAGTACTTC; CDR3: CASSGKPSPGETQYF
V: TRBV30; length: 15; D: NA; J: TRBJ1-1; size: NA; DNA: TGTGCCTGGGAGATTGGTTGGCAGGGAAATACTGAAGCTTTCTTT; CDR3: CAWEIGWQGNTEAFF
V: TRBV29-1; length: 11; D: NA; J: TRBJ2-7; size: NA; DNA: TGCAGCGTTATTTGGGGGTACGAGCAGTACTTC; CDR3: CSVIWGYEQYF
V: TRBV11-3; length: 16; D: TRBD1; J: TRBJ2-4; size: NA; DNA: TGTGCCAGCAGCTTGGGGGACAGCGGAGGCAAAAACATTCAGTACTTC; CDR3: CASSLGDSGGKNIQYF
V: TRBV2; length: 13; D: NA; J: TRBJ2-2; size: NA; DNA: TGTGCCAGCAACAGGCTTAACACCGGGGAGCTGTTTTTT; CDR3: CASNRLNTGELFF
V: TRBV18; length: 14; D: TRBD2; J: TRBJ2-5; size: NA; DNA: TGTGCCAGCTCACCTGGACTAGACCAAGAGACCCAGTACTTC; CDR3: CASSPGLDQETQYF
V: TRBV12-5; length: 16; D: TRBD1; J: TRBJ2-1; size: NA; DNA: TGTGCTAGTGGTTTGCCAGCCGGGACAGGTTACAATGAGCAGTTCTTC; CDR3: CASGLPAGTGYNEQFF
V: TRBV5-1; length: 15; D: NA; J: TRBJ2-5; size: NA; DNA: TGCGCCAGCAGCCAAGACAGGGCCGGGGGGGAGACCCAGTACTTC; CDR3: CASSQDRAGGETQYF
V: TRBV18; length: 14; D: NA; J: TRBJ1-1; size: NA; DNA: TGTGCCAGCTCACCAAGTTCCGGGGCCACTGAAGCTTTCTTT; CDR3: CASSPSSGATEAFF
V: TRBV11-2; length: 15; D: NA; J: TRBJ2-7; size: NA; DNA: TGTGCCAGCAGCTTAGGGCCCAGAACAGAACAGAAGCAGTACTTC; CDR3: CASSLGPRTEQKQYF
V: TRBV2; length: 13; D: TRBD1; J: TRBJ2-5; size: once; DNA: TGTGCCAGTAAGGGACAGCAACAAGAGACCCAGTACTTC; CDR3: CASKGQQQETQYF
V: TRBV6-1; length: 14; D: TRBD2; J: TRBJ2-3; size: NA; DNA: TGTGCCAGCAGAGCGGGAGTGTTGTCAGATACGCAGTATTTT; CDR3: CASRAGVLSDTQYF
V: TRBV7-8; length: 14; D: TRBD1; J: TRBJ1-2; size: NA; DNA: TGTGCCAGCAGCTTACAGGGGGCTGGGGATGGCTACACCTTC; CDR3: CASSLQGAGDGYTF
V: TRBV2; length: 13; D: NA; J: TRBJ1-5; size: NA; DNA: TGTGCCAGCAGTGACTCGACATGGCAGCCCCAGCATTTT; CDR3: CASSDSTWQPQHF
V: TRBV5-4; length: 19; D: NA; J: TRBJ1-2; size: few; DNA: TGTGCCAGCAGCTCCCGGGCGGGTTCAGGCGGCCGAGGGAAGTATGGCTACACCTTC; CDR3: CASSSRAGSGGRGKYGYTF
V: TRBV5-1; length: 16; D: TRBD1; J: TRBJ2-3; size: NA; DNA: TGCGCCAGCAGCTTGATCGCGACAGGGGACACAGATACGCAGTATTTT; CDR3: CASSLIATGDTDTQYF
V: TRBV2; length: 15; D: TRBD1; J: TRBJ1-2; size: NA; DNA: TGTGCCAGCAGCGAGGGACAGGCCGGGAACTATGGCTACACCTTC; CDR3: CASSEGQAGNYGYTF
V: TRBV9; length: 17; D: TRBD2; J: TRBJ2-2; size: NA; DNA: TGTGCCAGCAGCGCGTCGGACGGGAGGGCCCTCGACGGGGAGCTGTTTTTT; CDR3: CASSASDGRALDGELFF
V: TRBV10-3; length: 17; D: TRBD2; J: TRBJ2-1; size: NA; DNA: TGTGCCACTAAACTAGCGGGAGCCTCCAATCTTGGGGATGAGCAGTTCTTC; CDR3: CATKLAGASNLGDEQFF
V: TRBV6-5; length: 13; D: NA; J: TRBJ1-2; size: few; DNA: TGTGCCAGCAGTTATGATGCCGGCTATGGCTACACCTTC; CDR3: CASSYDAGYGYTF
V: TRBV19; length: 17; D: NA; J: TRBJ1-2; size: NA; DNA: TGTGCCAGTAGTAATCGTAGCAAAAGGGGGACCAACTATGGCTACACCTTC; CDR3: CASSNRSKRGTNYGYTF
V: TRBV5-1; length: 13; D: NA; J: TRBJ2-7; size: NA; DNA: TGCGCCAGCAAAAGGACAGAGTCCTACGAGCAGTACTTC; CDR3: CASKRTESYEQYF
V: TRBV5-5; length: 14; D: TRBD1; J: TRBJ1-2; size: NA; DNA: TGTGCCAGCAGCTTGGTTGCGGGACAGGGGGGCTACACCTTC; CDR3: CASSLVAGQGGYTF
V: TRBV27; length: 14; D: TRBD1; J: TRBJ2-7; size: NA; DNA: TGTGCCAGCAGTTGGGGACAGGGGGCCTACGAGCAGTACTTC; CDR3: CASSWGQGAYEQYF
V: TRBV9; length: 15; D: TRBD1; J: TRBJ1-1; size: NA; DNA: TGTGCCAGCAGCGTCGGGAGGGGGCGAAACACTGAAGCTTTCTTT; CDR3: CASSVGRGRNTEAFF
V: TRBV30; length: 12; D: NA; J: TRBJ1-2; size: NA; DNA: TGTGCCTGGAGTGCCCAGGTGCGCGGCTACACCTTC; CDR3: CAWSAQVRGYTF
V: TRBV7-2; length: 11; D: NA; J: TRBJ2-7; size: NA; DNA: TGTGCCAGCAGCTTAGAATACGAGCAGTACTTC; CDR3: CASSLEYEQYF
V: TRBV15; length: 15; D: TRBD1; J: TRBJ1-2; size: NA; DNA: TGTGCCACCAGCAGTTCCAACAGGGGGAACTATGGCTACACCTTC; CDR3: CATSSSNRGNYGYTF
V: TRBV6-5; length: 15; D: NA; J: TRBJ2-6; size: NA; DNA: TGTGCCAGCAGTTGGCAGATCTCTGGGGCCAACGTCCTGACTTTC; CDR3: CASSWQISGANVLTF